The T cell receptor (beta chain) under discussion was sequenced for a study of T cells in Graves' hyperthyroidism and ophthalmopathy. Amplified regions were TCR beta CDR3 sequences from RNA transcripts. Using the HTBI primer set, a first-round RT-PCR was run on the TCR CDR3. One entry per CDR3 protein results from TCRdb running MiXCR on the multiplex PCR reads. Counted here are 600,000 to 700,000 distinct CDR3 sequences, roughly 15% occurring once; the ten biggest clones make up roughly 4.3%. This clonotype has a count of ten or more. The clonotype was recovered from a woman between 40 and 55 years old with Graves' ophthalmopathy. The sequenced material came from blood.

The CDR3 spells CASSKVQGSNTGELFF. The CDR3 DNA follows: TGTGCCAGCAGCAAAGTACAGGGTTCGAACACCGGGGAGCTGTTTTTT. V is TRBV7-8 and J is TRBJ2-2; possibly TRBD1 for D (6 bases). Per germline, CDR1 SGHVS and CDR2 FQNEAQ. The CDR3 is made up of 16 amino acids. V lost 5 bases and J lost 0, with 13 bases in between.